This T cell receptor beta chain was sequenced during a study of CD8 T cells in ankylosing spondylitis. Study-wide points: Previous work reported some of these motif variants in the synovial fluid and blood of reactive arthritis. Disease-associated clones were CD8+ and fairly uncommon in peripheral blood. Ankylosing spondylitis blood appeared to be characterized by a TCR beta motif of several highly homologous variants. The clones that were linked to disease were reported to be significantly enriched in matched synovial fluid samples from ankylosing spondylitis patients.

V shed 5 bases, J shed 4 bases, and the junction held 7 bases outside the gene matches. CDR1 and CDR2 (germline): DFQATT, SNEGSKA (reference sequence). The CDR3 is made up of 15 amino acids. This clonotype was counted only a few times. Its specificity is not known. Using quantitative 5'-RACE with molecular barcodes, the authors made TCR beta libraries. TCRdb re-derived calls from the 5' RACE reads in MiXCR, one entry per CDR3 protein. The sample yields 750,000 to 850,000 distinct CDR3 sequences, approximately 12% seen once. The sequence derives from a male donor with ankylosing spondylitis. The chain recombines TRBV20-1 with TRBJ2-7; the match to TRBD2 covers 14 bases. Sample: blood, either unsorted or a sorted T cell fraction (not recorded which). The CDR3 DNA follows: TGCAGTGCTTCGTCAAGGACTAGCGGGGGGTACGAGCAGTACTTC. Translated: CSASSRTSGGYEQYF.